A single T cell receptor beta chain is shown here with its context. The antigen this receptor binds is unknown. No base qualities exist here, and no much larger clone lies one base off it. This sample was taken from a study of a mutant IDH1 vaccine in newly diagnosed glioma (dated by TCRdb to the early 2020s). General notes on the study: Of the 25 to 40 treated patients, approximately 62% were male and 37.5% were female, and the mean age was about 40 years. Before enrollment, patients had received standard therapy of radiotherapy alone, temozolomide alone, or radiochemotherapy with temozolomide; most received the combination. Peripheral blood was collected at six visits: V03 (baseline), V05, V07, V10, V12 and V13. Longitudinal TCRB deep sequencing was done for 25 treated patients, wherever samples were available for exploratory analyses. Findings and caveats that apply to the study as a whole: Pseudoprogression seemed to be unrelated to changes in the top peripheral T cell clonotypes found by TCRB sequencing. Immune responses induced by the vaccine were seen in 90% to 95% of patients across multiple MHC alleles. The authors noted that analyses of patient blood samples could not be reproduced because of sample limitations. Availability determined which PBMC samples were chosen for TCRB deep sequencing.

The library was prepared using the immunoSEQ multiplex PCR assay. Rearranged TCR beta chain sequences were amplified using the hsTCRB Kit according to the manufacturer's protocol. TCRB libraries were sequenced on an Illumina MiSeq. In the source study's methods: The proprietary platform of the kit vendor was used for demultiplexing, trimming and gene mapping. TCRdb stores this immuneACCESS table with in-frame sequences only. Part of the clones is absent; in the studies checked, under half of the shortfall reflects unresolved V genes, and no reason is known for the rest. From that table come the V and J calls and clone size; the DNA was used to work out D and trimming. Present in this sample are approximately 67,000 clones, around 80% of which were seen just once. 4.6% of the sample is in the top ten clones. In the paper's terms, the time point label means: baseline, week 1 (first vaccination visit). The sample's treatment or condition label, decoded: pre-vaccination baseline after standard-of-care therapy. The donors had newly diagnosed IDH1-mutant astrocytomas of WHO grade 3 or 4 that showed loss of nuclear ATRX. The samples were drawn from NOA16, a multicentre, single-arm, open-label phase I trial in Germany that tested a mutant IDH1 peptide vaccine in humans for the first time. Blood drawn at visit V03 was used as the baseline sample for immunogenicity testing. Genomic DNA for TCRB sequencing was extracted from EDTA blood using the DNeasy Blood and Tissue Kit.

The receptor was isolated from a woman between 18 and 29 years old with glioma. Some clones in this sample may be carry-over from other donors' samples. The sample in question was peripheral blood mononuclear cells (PBMCs), obtained from a glioma patient treated with radiotherapy, temozolomide or both.

The DNA is as follows: TGTGCCTGTAAGGGTAGTCGGAGTCCCACCGGGGAGCTGTTTTTT. This codes for CACKGSRSPTGELFF. The V and J segments used are TRBV30 and TRBJ2-2, with an unclear D gene assignment. CDR1 GTSNPN and CDR2 SVGIG are derived from the germline V gene (reference sequence). Trimming at the junction amounts to 6 bases on V and 4 bases on J, and the germline ends lie 18 bases apart. From its cysteine to its phenylalanine, the CDR3 spans 15 amino acids. The only DNA kept is the CDR3, 45 bases in frame from the first base.